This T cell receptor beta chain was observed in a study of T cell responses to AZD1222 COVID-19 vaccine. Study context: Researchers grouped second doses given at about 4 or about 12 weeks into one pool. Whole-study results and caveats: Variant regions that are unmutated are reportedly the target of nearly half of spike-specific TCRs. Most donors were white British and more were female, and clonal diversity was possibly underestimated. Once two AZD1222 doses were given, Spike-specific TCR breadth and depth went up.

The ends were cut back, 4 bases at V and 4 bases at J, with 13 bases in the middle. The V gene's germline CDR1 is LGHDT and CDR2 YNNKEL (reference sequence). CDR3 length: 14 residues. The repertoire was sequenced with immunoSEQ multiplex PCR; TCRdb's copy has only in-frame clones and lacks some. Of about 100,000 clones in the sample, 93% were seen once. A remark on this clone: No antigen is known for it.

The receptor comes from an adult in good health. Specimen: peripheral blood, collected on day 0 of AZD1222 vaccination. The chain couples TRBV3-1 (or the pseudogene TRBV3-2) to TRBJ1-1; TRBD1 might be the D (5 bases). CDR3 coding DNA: TGTGCCAGCAGCCTTGCATCAGGGCGCACTGAAGCTTTCTTT. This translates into CASSLASGRTEAFF.